This paragraph covers one T cell receptor (beta chain) sequence. Its antigen is unidentified. The entry originates in a study of T-cell reconstitution after alpha-beta-depleted transplantation in children. Study results and limitations: Reportedly, only several hundred clones from non-depleted graft cells drove alpha-beta T-cell counts at about two months. Some patients' high day-60 TCRbeta diversity was traced to surviving recipient T cells and thymic progenitors. T-cell numbers and diversity, one year after transplant, stemmed largely from T cells that were newly produced.

Germline CDR1 reads DFQATT; CDR2 reads SNEGSKA (reference sequence). Losses at the gene ends were 1 base for V and 2 bases for J; bases not matched to a gene: 5. The length of the CDR3 is 15 residues. Library preparation (for TCRbeta) was performed with unique molecular identifiers. MiXCR, applied by TCRdb to the PCR reads, yields one record per CDR3 protein. The table has fewer than 750,000 distinct CDR3 sequences, 23% seen once. The source of this sequence is a boy under two years old who had a stem cell transplant for acute myeloid leukemia, so the T cells may come from the graft donor. The material was PBMCs, mostly from graft donor cells, obtained 360 days after TCRalphabeta/CD19-depleted stem cell transplant. This chain links TRBV20-1 with TRBJ2-7; 10 bases map to TRBD2. The DNA of the CDR3 is TGCAGTGCTAGAGGCCAAGCGGGGGGGACCTACGAGCAGTACTTC. It is translated as CSARGQAGGTYEQYF.